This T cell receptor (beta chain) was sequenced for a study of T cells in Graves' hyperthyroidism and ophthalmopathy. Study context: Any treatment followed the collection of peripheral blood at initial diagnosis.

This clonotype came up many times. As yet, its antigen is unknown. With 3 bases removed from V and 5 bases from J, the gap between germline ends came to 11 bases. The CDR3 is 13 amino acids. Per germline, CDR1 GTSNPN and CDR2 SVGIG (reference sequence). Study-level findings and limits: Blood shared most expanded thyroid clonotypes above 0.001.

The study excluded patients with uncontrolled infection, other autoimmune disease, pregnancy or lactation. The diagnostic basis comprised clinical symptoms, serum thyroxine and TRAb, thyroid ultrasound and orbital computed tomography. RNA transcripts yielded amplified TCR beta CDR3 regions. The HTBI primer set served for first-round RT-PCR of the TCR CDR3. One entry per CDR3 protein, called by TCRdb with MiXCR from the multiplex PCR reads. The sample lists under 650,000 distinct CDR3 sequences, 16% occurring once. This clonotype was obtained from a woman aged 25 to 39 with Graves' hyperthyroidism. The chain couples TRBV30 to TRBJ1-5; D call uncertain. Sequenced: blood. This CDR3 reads CAWSPNTDQPQHF. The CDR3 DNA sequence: TGTGCCTGGAGCCCTAATACAGATCAGCCCCAGCATTTT.